This T cell receptor beta chain was captured in a study of blood T cell repertoires in COVID-19. Across the whole study: Some COVID-19 samples were acute and others convalescent; all came from the United States, Italy and Spain.

Exposed participants encountered a COVID-19 case during the 2 weeks preceding study entry. The repertoire was sequenced with immunoSEQ multiplex PCR; TCRdb's copy has only in-frame clones and lacks some. This sample has 200,000 or so clones, with around four fifths found just once. The CDR3 is made up of 14 amino acids. V lost 3 bases and J lost 1; bases outside the gene matches: 2. Germline V gene data show CDR1 as SEHNR and CDR2 as FQNEAQ (reference sequence). This TCR derives from a woman between 50 and 59 years old who had been exposed to COVID-19. The material sequenced was PBMCs or T cells enriched from blood (not recorded which). The chain uses TRBV7-9 and TRBJ1-1; 7 bases are shared with TRBD1. The CDR3 loop reads CASSFWDRNTEAFF. The CDR3 nucleotides are TGTGCCAGCAGCTTCTGGGACAGGAACACTGAAGCTTTCTTT.